Below, one T cell receptor (beta chain) is given with its context. These data originate in a study of blood T cell repertoires in COVID-19. Study in general: T cells, B-cell-depleted T cells, or PBMCs supplied cDNA or gDNA.

In the original workflow: Cell counts per sample came from amplifying reference gene primers. The data were produced by immunoSEQ multiplex PCR, yet TCRdb's version contains in-frame clones alone and is incomplete. V, J and clone size reflect that table, while D and trimming were determined from the DNA. The sample includes more than 200,000 clones, around four fifths of them seen just once. V lost 6 bases and J lost 5; bases outside the gene matches: 13. Germline CDR1 MNHEY, CDR2 SVGEGT. This CDR3 comprises 16 residues. Sequenced material: peripheral blood. The sequence was obtained from a woman over 75 with COVID-19, enrolled during active disease. The chain has TRBV6-2 or TRBV6-3 and TRBJ2-5; 9 bases match TRBD1. The CDR3 DNA reads as TGTGCCAGCAGCCCGCCCGAAGGGACAGGGCTGGAGACCCAGTACTTC. Translation gives CASSPPEGTGLETQYF.